The T cell receptor (beta chain) described here comes from a study of blood T cell repertoires in COVID-19. As for the study in general: Spain, Italy and the United States supplied samples that represented acute and convalescent COVID-19. Nucleic acid was either cDNA or gDNA, and it came from T cells, B-cell-depleted T cells, or PBMCs.

Per the authors' pipeline: By means of reference gene primer amplification, nucleated cell counts were estimated. The table came from immunoSEQ multiplex PCR; TCRdb's copy has only in-frame clones and leaves some out. Clonal size and the V and J genes are those of that table, whereas D and trimming came from the DNA. The data hold 120,000 to 150,000 clones, with 85% to 90% observed a single time. The CDR3 totals 17 residues. V lost 5 bases to trimming and J lost 9 bases; unmatched junction nucleotides: 16. Germline loops: CDR1 SGHVS, CDR2 FNYEAQ. Sequenced sample: peripheral blood. This chain joins TRBV7-6 and TRBJ1-6; 7 positions match TRBD1. The receptor's source is a woman aged 45-60 years with active or convalescent COVID-19. This CDR3 reads CASSLPARGTSGSPLHF. In DNA, the CDR3 is TGTGCCAGCAGCCTCCCCGCCAGGGGGACATCTGGTTCACCCCTCCACTTT.